The rows below give T cell receptor beta chains drawn from one sample of a study of T cells in Graves' hyperthyroidism and ophthalmopathy. TCRdb reprocessed the multiplex PCR reads via MiXCR and lists one record per CDR3 protein. Among 350,000 or so distinct CDR3 sequences listed, around a sixth were seen once. The sequenced sample was blood. The source is a woman between 45 and 65 years old with Graves' hyperthyroidism. The CDR3 runs from the conserved cysteine through the conserved F or W. D genes are given only for firm matches. Some rows mark clone size as missing; the rest say once, few, many or name a class of expanded clone.

NA	TRBV10-3	many	19	TRBJ2-3	TGTGCCATCAGTGACCCCAGTGGAGGTTCAGGGGTCGGCACAGATACGCAGTATTTT	CAISDPSGGSGVGTDTQYF
NA	TRBV6-4	few	14	TRBJ1-3	TGTGCCAGCATCTCCAGTAATTCTGGAAACACCATATATTTT	CASISSNSGNTIYF
NA	TRBV11-2	many	15	TRBJ2-5	TGTGCCAGCAGCAAGTCCGGGGGGCCCCAAGAGACCCAGTACTTC	CASSKSGGPQETQYF
NA	TRBV25-1	NA	15	TRBJ2-2	TGTGCCAGCAGCTGGACCGCTTCGAACACCGGGGAGCTGTTTTTT	CASSWTASNTGELFF
NA	TRBV13	few	14	TRBJ2-5	TGTGCCAGCAGCTTATGGGTTAGGCGAGAGACCCAGTACTTC	CASSLWVRRETQYF
NA	TRBV6-9	once	14	TRBJ2-3	NA	CASSFGPGTDTQYF
TRBD1	TRBV5-1	many	14	TRBJ2-1	TGCGCCACTTCGACAGGGTACACGGGCAATGAGCAGTTCTTC	CATSTGYTGNEQFF
NA	TRBV29-1	once	13	TRBJ2-1	TGCAGCGTCCAGCAAACAGGGAACAATGAGCAGTTCTTC	CSVQQTGNNEQFF
NA	TRBV20-1	few	15	TRBJ1-2	TGCAGTGCTAGAGCGGGGGTTGGGGTTAACTATGGCTACACCTTC	CSARAGVGVNYGYTF
NA	TRBV6-5	NA	13	TRBJ2-7	TGTGCCAGCAGTTTCGGCCAAAACGGCGAGCAGTACTTC	CASSFGQNGEQYF
NA	TRBV24-1	few	12	TRBJ1-2	TGTGCCACCAGTGATTCTGGCTATGGCTACACCTTC	CATSDSGYGYTF
TRBD1	TRBV5-1	many	15	TRBJ2-7	TGCGCCAGCAGCCCGGACTTGGGACAGAACTACGAGCAGTACTTC	CASSPDLGQNYEQYF
TRBD1	TRBV2	NA	14	TRBJ2-4	TGTGCCAGCAGTAGACCCAGGGGGTGGAACATTCAGTACTTC	CASSRPRGWNIQYF
NA	TRBV27	many	14	TRBJ1-2	TGTGCCACCTGGCCAGGTGAAACAGCGGCGGGCTACACCTTC	CATWPGETAAGYTF
TRBD2	TRBV27	many	16	TRBJ2-7	TGTGCCAGCAGTACCCAAGCGGGAGCGGGTTTCAGCGAGCAGTACTTC	CASSTQAGAGFSEQYF
NA	TRBV28	many	13	TRBJ2-3	TGTGCCAGCAGTTTCTACCGAGGAGATACGCAGTATTTT	CASSFYRGDTQYF
NA	TRBV12-3/TRBV12-4	once	14	TRBJ2-7	TGTGCCAGCAGCTCAACGGGGGGCGAGTACGAGCAGTACTTC	CASSSTGGEYEQYF
NA	TRBV7-2	few	17	TRBJ1-1	TGTGCCAGCAGCTTAGCGTTGGGTTTGGGGGAGTTGCCTGAAGCTTTCTTT	CASSLALGLGELPEAFF
TRBD2	TRBV7-2	few	15	TRBJ2-3	TGTGCCAGCAGCTTAGCCGGAGCGGGGGCAGATACGCAGTATTTT	CASSLAGAGADTQYF
NA	TRBV30	few	14	TRBJ1-3	TGTGCCTGGGGGTTACCAGGGACTGGAAACACCATATATTTT	CAWGLPGTGNTIYF
NA	TRBV18	NA	14	TRBJ2-7	TGTGCCAGCTCACCGGAGGACAGTACTTGGGAGCAGTACTTC	CASSPEDSTWEQYF
TRBD1	TRBV18	NA	16	TRBJ1-3	TGTGCCAGCTCACCGGGGACAGGGGACTCTGGAAACACCATATATTTT	CASSPGTGDSGNTIYF
NA	TRBV3-1	NA	16	TRBJ2-2	TGTGCCAGCAGCCAAGGGAACTCCGGGGTGACCGGGGAGCTGTTTTTT	CASSQGNSGVTGELFF